This is a list of T cell receptor beta chains from one sample in a study of identical twins' blood T cells. TCRdb re-analysed the 5' RACE reads in MiXCR, keeping a single row per CDR3 protein. The data contain 350,000 to 450,000 distinct CDR3 sequences, more than 25% of them singletons. Sequenced: PBMCs. The receptor source for this set is a woman between 18 and 50 years old in good health. The conserved cysteine and the conserved F or W are not part of the CDR3 here.

V	J	CDR3
TRBV29-1	TRBJ2-4	SARTEGIQY
TRBV10-3	TRBJ2-1	AISEGAGGAYNEQF
TRBV7-2	TRBJ2-5	ASSGGLKETQY
TRBV25-1	TRBJ1-5	ASSVTRGQGNQPQH
TRBV5-1	TRBJ1-1	ASSSQGGSITEAF
TRBV5-1	TRBJ1-2	ASSLEPRLAANYGYT
TRBV3-1	TRBJ1-6	ASSQDGTYNSPLH
TRBV21-1	TRBJ2-3	ASSPRDRGLPDTQY
TRBV13	TRBJ2-3	ASSLGAGGPRTQY
TRBV5-1	TRBJ1-6	ASSLDDHSPLH
TRBV10-3	TRBJ1-1	AISEPYSGQGARHQAF
TRBV5-1	TRBJ2-3	ASSFSGRGTDTQY
TRBV20-1	TRBJ1-5	SASERGGVRNQPQH
TRBV5-1	TRBJ2-1	ASSLGNGQF
TRBV3-1	TRBJ1-4	ASSQSREIVEKLF
TRBV6-5	TRBJ2-7	ASSHQGSYEQY
TRBV6-1	TRBJ1-4	ASSGQGGTNEKLF
TRBV5-6	TRBJ2-5	ASSLNQETQY
TRBV28	TRBJ2-4	ASSPGGAKNIQY
TRBV20-1	TRBJ1-3	SAENRGTGNTIY